This T cell receptor (beta chain) was captured in a study of lymphopenia after photon versus proton radiotherapy. Germline assignment: CDR1 GTSNPN and CDR2 SVGIG (reference sequence). The ends were cut back, 3 bases at V and 0 bases at J, with 3 bases in the middle. CDR3 length equals 13 residues. Clones were sequenced by immunoSEQ multiplex PCR, and TCRdb holds only the in-frame ones, with some missing. Among roughly 76,000 clones, 85% to 95% were seen once, and the ten largest hold 2.2%. This TCR derives from a woman aged 40 to 50 with cholangiocarcinoma. The V and J genes are TRBV30 and TRBJ1-6, with D hard to call. Sequences were derived from peripheral blood, sampled from a patient treated with photon-based radiotherapy. The DNA for the CDR3 is TGTGCCTGGAGAGGCTCCTATAATTCACCCCTCCACTTT. It yields the protein CAWRGSYNSPLHF.